A single sample is the source of the 7 T cell receptor beta chains below, sequenced in a study of PD-L1 blockade in urothelial cancer. This sample's time point: pretreatment peripheral blood. TCRdb's table, derived via immunoSEQ multiplex PCR, lists solely in-frame clones and lacks some. This table holds 70,000 to 85,000 clones, 85% to 90% found once. This specimen consisted of PBMCs, obtained around atezolizumab (anti-PD-L1) treatment. The receptors originated from a man between 65 and 85 years old with urothelial cancer.

The genes are TRBV4-1 and TRBJ2-1, with D hard to call. The CDR3 has 11 amino acids. With 1 base removed from V and 9 bases from J, the gap between germline ends came to 4 bases. Germline V CDR1 and CDR2: MGHRA, YSYEKL. In nucleotides, the CDR3 is TGCGCCAGCAGCCAAGGAGGTGAGCAGTTCTTC. Protein: CASSQGGEQFF.

This clone was observed a single time. The chain couples TRBV6-6 to TRBJ2-3; TRBD2 agrees at 12 bases. The CDR3 is made up of 16 amino acids. Germline V gene sequence: CDR1 MNHNY, CDR2 SVGAGI (reference sequence). Losses at the gene ends were 6 bases for V and 4 bases for J; bases not matched to a gene: 8. CDR3 sequence: CASSPPTSGRPDTQYF. In DNA form, the CDR3 reads TGTGCCAGCAGCCCACCTACTAGCGGGAGGCCAGATACGCAGTATTTT.

The chain employs TRBV7-3 and TRBJ2-1; D perhaps matches TRBD1 (6 bases). With 5 bases removed from V and 2 bases from J, the gap between germline ends came to 16 bases. Germline V gene sequence: CDR1 SGHTA, CDR2 FQGTGA. CDR3 length equals 16 residues. This CDR3 reads CASSRNTGRPYNEQFF. As DNA, the CDR3 is TGTGCCAGCAGCCGTAATACAGGGAGACCCTACAATGAGCAGTTCTTC.

A few counts support this clone. The rearrangement uses TRBV9 and TRBJ1-1; D unclear. The CDR3 contains 10 residues. CDR1 and CDR2 from the germline V gene are SGDLS and YYNGEE. Trimming left V 7 bases short and J 7 bases short, with 8 bases between. CDR3 sequence: CASGRLEAFF. CDR3 nucleotide sequence: TGTGCCAGCGGGAGGCTTGAAGCTTTCTTT.

The chain couples TRBV7-9 to TRBJ1-5; 8 positions agree with TRBD1. CDR3 length equals 15 residues. Germline CDR1 and CDR2: SEHNR and FQNEAQ (reference sequence). J was trimmed by 4 bases and V by 4 bases; bases with no gene match: 6. This CDR3 reads CASSSWTGRNQPQHF. The CDR3 DNA reads as TGTGCCAGCAGCTCCTGGACAGGGAGGAATCAGCCCCAGCATTTT.

The chain joins TRBV6-5 to TRBJ1-6; 7 bases map to TRBD1. Trimming cost V 5 bases and J 10 bases; bases outside gene matches: 5. From germline, CDR1 is MNHEY and CDR2 SVGAGI. The CDR3 has 13 amino acids. Here the CDR3 DNA reads TGTGCCAGCAGTCCCAGGGGGGACTCACCCCTCCACTTT. It codes for CASSPRGDSPLHF.

Remarks on this clone: Other DNA sequences in the same sample also yield this CDR3. This chain connects TRBV7-9 to TRBJ2-3; D is unclear. The CDR3 runs to 12 residues. Trimming removed 2 bases at V and 3 bases at J, with 3 bases between. Per germline, CDR1 SEHNR and CDR2 FQNEAQ (reference sequence). The chain's CDR3 is CASSLSTDTQYF. CDR3 coding DNA: TGTGCCAGCAGCTTATCGACAGATACGCAGTATTTT.